This entry is about one TCR beta chain. Its matching antigen is unknown. Blood specimens came from baseline, cycle 4 day 1, and cycle 7 day 1. This sample was taken from a study of OX40 agonist ivuxolimab in advanced cancers. In the study overall: Ivuxolimab doses were 0.01, 0.1, 0.3, 1.5, 3 or 10 mg/kg every 2 weeks. Enrolled patients in dose escalation had cancers that were hepatocellular carcinoma, melanoma, renal cell or head and neck cancer. Study-wide findings and caveats: Clonal expansion was seen in CD4+ and CD8+ blood T cells by week 6 at 0.1 to 3.0 mg/kg.

Method: immunoSEQ multiplex PCR; TCRdb's copy keeps in-frame clones and lacks some. This sample has roughly 110,000 clones, with over 75% found just once. This CDR3 region has 13 residues. J was trimmed by 7 bases and V by 6 bases; bases with no gene match: 5. Germline V lookup: CDR1 SGHTA, CDR2 FQGNSA. This chain uses TRBV7-2 with TRBJ1-5, with 8 bases matching TRBD1. The receptor comes from an adult with an advanced solid tumor such as melanoma, head and neck, liver or kidney cancer. This specimen consisted of CD4+ or CD8+ T cells sorted from blood, obtained in a trial of the OX40 agonist ivuxolimab. CDR3 region: CASSQGAGQPQHF. Here the CDR3 DNA reads TGTGCCAGCAGTCAGGGGGCAGGGCAGCCCCAGCATTTT.